This TCR beta chain was identified during a study of CD8+CD57+ T cells in acquired aplastic anemia. Regarding the study as a whole: Shared by patients and controls, twenty-nine CD8+ CDR3s were abundant in patients.

Of note for this clonotype: Antigen: not known.

The template for TCR beta VDJ and CDR3 sequence profiling was genomic DNA. TCRdb reprocessed the reads with MiXCR, giving one entry per CDR3 protein. Altogether approximately 380,000 distinct CDR3 sequences are present, roughly 64% being singletons, with the ten largest covering 4%. From germline, CDR1 is SGHTA and CDR2 FQGNSA. This CDR3 spans 17 amino acids. V trimming: 5 bases; J trimming: 9 bases; junction bases outside the gene matches: 18. The gene calls are TRBV7-2 and TRBJ1-4; 7 bases line up with TRBD1. The receptor comes from a human donor in good health, serving as a control. Source material: sorted CD4+, CD8+, or CD8+CD57+ T cells (not recorded which) from PBMCs. The CDR3 DNA sequence: TGTGCCAGCAGCCCCGGGACAGCCGATAATTCACCCCAAAAACTGTTTTTT. Encoded protein: CASSPGTADNSPQKLFF.